Described below is a single TCR beta chain sequence and its context. Its antigen is unknown. V trimming: 5 bases; J trimming: 4 bases; junction bases outside the gene matches: 4. This CDR3 has 14 amino acids. These data originate in a study of identical twins. TCRdb re-called the 5' RACE reads through MiXCR, storing one row per CDR3 protein. The table records around 530,000 distinct CDR3 sequences, nearly 15% of them present only once. The study's findings and limits: Cross-sectional statistics underpinned the conclusions; the same donors were not followed. Model-predicted out-of-frame TCR alpha sharing fell below observed values in monozygotic twins. Cord blood's abundant beta clonotypes had fewer insertions, unlike memory repertoires.

The sample was also reused in another study, on yellow fever vaccine responses in identical twins.

The J gene is TRBJ1-2, the V gene TRBV12-3 or TRBV12-4; TRBD1 matches at 10 bases. The source of this sequence is a woman aged 18-29 years in good health. The sample comprised CD4+ T cells sorted from blood. The CDR3 coding sequence is TGTGCCAGCAGTGCCGGGACAGGGGTCTATGGCTACACCTTC. This sequence encodes CASSAGTGVYGYTF.